This TCR beta chain stems from a study of T cells after yellow fever vaccination. Study-level information: Preparation of fractions with low cell numbers was performed using SMART-Seq v4 Ultra Low Input.

One entry per CDR3 protein results from TCRdb running MiXCR on the 5' RACE reads. The sample records more than 300,000 distinct CDR3 sequences, roughly 10% being singletons. Trimming removed 1 base from V and 2 bases from J, with 9 bases in between. There are 15 residues in the CDR3. Germline CDR1 SGHRS, CDR2 YFSETQ. Findings and limits, study-wide: Abundant contaminating clonotypes from the bulk population could appear in FACS-sorted repertoires. Few clonotypes appeared in both CD4 and CD8 compartments. A weaker but faster secondary response was observed, peaking on day 5 versus 15.

This clonotype was seen only a few times. Antigen specificity is unknown. The sequencing used CD4+ T cells sorted from PBMCs, collected 45 days after the yellow fever booster vaccination. This chain connects TRBV5-1 to TRBJ2-2; D might be TRBD1 (6 bases). The source of this sequence is a man between 18 and 29 years old who received the YFV17D yellow fever vaccine. This CDR3 is CASSLWTANTGELFF. CDR3 bases: TGCGCCAGCAGCTTGTGGACAGCTAACACCGGGGAGCTGTTTTTT.